The present T cell receptor (beta chain) was sequenced within a study of CD8+ T cells in alopecia areata (dated by TCRdb to between 2017 and 2018). A note on the overall study: Treated patients were enrolled in an open-label pilot trial of oral tofacitinib at 5 to 10 mg twice daily for moderate-to-severe alopecia areata. Tofacitinib was administered for 6 to 18 months, and 6 months of follow-up off drug were then conducted to assess delayed response and recurrence. Disease severity in treated patients was measured with the SALT score, which quantifies the percentage of affected scalp surface area. To study T cell clonal expansion in alopecia areata, the researchers applied high-throughput TCRbeta sequencing to both the C3H/HeJ mouse model and human patients. Human TCRbeta sequencing covered scalp tissue and sorted CD4+ and CD8+ peripheral blood T cells from patchy and totalis/universalis alopecia areata patients and healthy controls. Biopsies were taken from tofacitinib-treated patients at baseline and again at 4 and 24 weeks into treatment, and several of those patients also had a later scalp biopsy. Scalp clonality was compared among normal scalp (n=4), patchy alopecia areata scalp (n=8), and alopecia totalis/universalis scalp (n=8). RNA was obtained with the PAXgene miRNA kit for fixed scalp, the miRNeasy kit for PBMCs, and the RNeasy kit for mouse skin. Amplification of TCRbeta CDR3 regions was done by immunoSEQ multiplex PCR using 35 Vbeta forward primers and 13 Jbeta reverse primers. Study-wide findings and limitations: Shared TCR sequences between patients were less evident than in mice, which may be partly attributable to HLA diversity in the patient population. Higher clonality and more expanded CD8+ clones were observed in lesional scalp than in normal scalp, particularly in alopecia totalis/universalis, a finding suggestive of antigenic drive. During tofacitinib treatment, many expanded lesional clones remained in scalp and blood, and this persistence may partly explain relapse after treatment is stopped. Because the treated cohort was small and had just a single nonresponder, larger studies are needed to establish links between baseline CD8+ expansion and response. Scalp clonality and the number of expanded CD8+ clones among the top 100 scalp clones were significantly decreased by tofacitinib. Scalp TCR repertoire analysis is complicated because resident alphabeta T cells in normal human skin are also sequenced, whereas mouse skin is dominated by gammadelta T cells.

The time point label for this specimen denotes: about 25 weeks on oral tofacitinib. Reading the label with the study, this specimen's treatment or condition is: oral pan-JAK inhibitor, 5-10 mg twice daily. Peripheral blood and lesional scalp punch biopsies were obtained from patients with alopecia areata. PBMCs were isolated by density centrifugation and stained for CD3, CD4 and CD8, after which CD4+ and CD8+ T cells were sorted on a FACSAria. The CDR3 contains 13 residues, cysteine and phenylalanine counted. The read is trimmed to its CDR3 DNA, 39 bases read in frame from base 1. As encoded in the germline V gene (reference sequence), CDR1 is LNHNV while CDR2 is YYDKDF. V is reduced by 5 bases and J by 5 bases, leaving a spacing of 9 bases between them. This clone was seen only a few times. Its antigen remains unidentified. No qualities accompany the bases; no much larger clone lies one base away.

Libraries were constructed by the immunoSEQ multiplex PCR assay. For TCR sequencing, RNA was extracted from every sample and reverse transcribed into cDNA to serve as template. SuperScript III was used for first-strand cDNA synthesis, primed with a 2:1 mix of oligo-dT and random hexamers. A synthetic immune receptor repertoire was used to measure amplification bias, and any remaining bias was corrected computationally. The paper's data handling went like this. Raw reads were preprocessed to remove errors, and CDR3 was defined according to IMGT conventions as the region from the conserved cysteine to phenylalanine. Clonality was computed as 1 minus the Shannon entropy, with the entropy normalized by log2 of the number of productive unique TCRs. Scalp TCRbeta sequences were cross-referenced with sorted blood CD4 and CD8 repertoires so that the CD4 or CD8 identity of scalp clones could be inferred. The immuneACCESS repertoire file appears here via TCRdb, limited to in-frame rearrangements. These files lack a portion of the clones; in checked studies, under half of the deficit traces to unresolved V genes, and the cause of the others is not known. That table gives V, J and clone size, and the DNA gave D and trimming. For this sample there are under 200,000 clones; less than 80% appear just once. The ten largest clonotypes hold 14% of the sample.

This TCR was sampled from a human donor with alopecia areata. The chain is assembled from TRBV15 and TRBJ1-4; too little of a D gene remains to name it. The starting material was CD4+ T cells sorted from blood, obtained at week 24, from a patient treated with tofacitinib. The DNA sequence reads TGTGCCACCAGCCCCACTGGGAATGAAAAACTGTTTTTT. The resulting protein is CATSPTGNEKLFF.